Each of the 2 T cell receptor beta chains below was sequenced from the same sample in a study of T cells after yellow fever vaccination. MiXCR was run by TCRdb on the 5' RACE reads, yielding one entry per CDR3 protein. The sample has 360,000 or so distinct CDR3 sequences; roughly 11% are singletons. Sequencing was performed on PBMCs, taken on the day of the first yellow fever vaccination. The receptors stem from a young man who received the YFV17D yellow fever vaccine.

This rearrangement joins TRBV20-1 to TRBJ1-2; D is undetermined. CDR1 is DFQATT, CDR2 SNEGSKA, per germline (reference sequence). V was pared by 1 base and J by 12 bases, with 15 bases between. The CDR3 is made up of 12 amino acids. The CDR3 nucleotides are TGCAGTGCTAGAGCCGGGCCCCACGGCGACACCTTC. Protein product: CSARAGPHGDTF.

This clonotype was recorded many times. The chain couples TRBV4-3 to TRBJ2-1, with D perhaps assigned TRBD1 or TRBD2 (5 bases each). The CDR3 has 17 amino acids. Germline V gene data show CDR1 as LGHNA and CDR2 as YSLEER. Deletions cut 2 bases from V and 8 bases from J, with 22 bases between. CDR3 DNA: TGCGCCAGCAGCCAACCCCCCCACCCGGGACCTTATGATGAGCAGTTCTTC. Translating gives CASSQPPHPGPYDEQFF.